The T cell receptor (beta chain) under discussion was sequenced for a study of blood T cell repertoires in COVID-19. Turning to the study itself: COVID-19 samples from acute and convalescent phases originated in the United States, Italy and Spain. T cells, B-cell-depleted T cells, or PBMCs provided the cDNA or gDNA that served as material.

V was trimmed by 1 base and J by 1 base, leaving 9 bases between them. The V gene's germline CDR1 is SEHNR and CDR2 FQNEAQ (reference sequence). There are 15 residues in the CDR3. In its sample, this clone was seen a few times. Original handling: For nucleated cells, counts were estimated from reference gene primer amplification. Clones were read by immunoSEQ multiplex PCR, and TCRdb kept only the in-frame ones, dropping some. The V and J calls and clone size come from that table; D and trimming were worked out from the DNA. The sample lists about 250,000 clones, nearly 85% occurring once. The sequencing input was peripheral blood. V usage is TRBV7-9 and J usage is TRBJ2-3; D is unclear. This sequence originates from a human donor in a cohort sampled during active COVID-19. The CDR3 loop reads CASSLGPTGTDTQYF. The CDR3 nucleotides read TGTGCCAGCAGCTTAGGCCCCACAGGCACAGATACGCAGTATTTT.